Reported below is one T cell receptor (beta chain). The target antigen is unknown. Sequencing used immunoSEQ multiplex PCR; TCRdb keeps in-frame clones, though not all of them. The table shows 2,500,000 or so clones, with roughly 93% occurring only once. The entry originates in a study of shared clonotypes between healthy human individuals. Regarding the study as a whole: The study's rarefaction showed incomplete sorted-subset sequencing despite large depth. The genetic and exposure-history diversity represented was limited by few donors. Blood was the only sampled material, and tissue repertoires likely differ. It was observed that 5% to 6.5% of naive CD4 clonotypes were shared across several donors.

J gave up 4 bases and V 3 bases, and 14 bases lay outside the gene matches. Germline V gene sequence: CDR1 ENHRY, CDR2 SYGVKD. This CDR3 has 17 amino acids. The specimen sequenced was naive CD4+ T cells from PBMCs. Subset given: CD45RA+ positively selected. The receptor comes from a man in his late teens or twenties in good health. Some clones in this sample may be carry-over from other donors' samples. V is TRBV10-3 and J is TRBJ1-2, with 7 bases matching TRBD1. The chain's CDR3 is CAISDPNQGGFGYGYTF. The CDR3 DNA sequence: TGTGCCATCAGTGACCCAAACCAAGGGGGCTTCGGCTATGGCTACACCTTC.